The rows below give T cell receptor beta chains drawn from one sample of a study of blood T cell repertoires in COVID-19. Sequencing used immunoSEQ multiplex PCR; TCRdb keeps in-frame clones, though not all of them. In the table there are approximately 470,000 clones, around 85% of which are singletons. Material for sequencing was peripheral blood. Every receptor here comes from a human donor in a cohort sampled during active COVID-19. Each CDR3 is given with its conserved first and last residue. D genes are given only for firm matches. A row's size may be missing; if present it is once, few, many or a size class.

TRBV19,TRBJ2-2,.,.,TGTGCCAGTAGTCGAAGGGACAAGAACACCGGGGAGCTGTTTTTT,CASSRRDKNTGELFF
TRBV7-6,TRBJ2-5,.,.,TGTGCCAGCAGCTTAAGTCCGGCTAGCGAAGAGACCCAGTACTTC,CASSLSPASEETQYF
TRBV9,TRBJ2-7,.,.,TGTGCCAGCAGCCCCTCGGGGGTAAACACCTACGAGCAGTACTTC,CASSPSGVNTYEQYF
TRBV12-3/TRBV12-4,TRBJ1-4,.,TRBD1,TGTGCCAGCAGTGACAGGGGGGAAAAACTGTTTTTT,CASSDRGEKLFF
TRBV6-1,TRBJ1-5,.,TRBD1,TGTGCCAGCAGTGGTCCTGAACTGACAGGGAACAATCAGCCCCAGCATTTT,CASSGPELTGNNQPQHF
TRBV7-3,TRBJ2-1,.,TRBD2,TGTGCCAGCAAACCGTCGGGGAGGGATGAGCAGTTCTTC,CASKPSGRDEQFF
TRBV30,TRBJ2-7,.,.,TGTGCCTGGAGTGCCCGGACGGGGGTTTGGCAGGCGATCTCCTACGAGCAGTACTTC,CAWSARTGVWQAISYEQYF
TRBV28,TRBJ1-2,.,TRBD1,TGTGCCGGGGGGGTACAGGGGGCGTTGCATGGCTACACCTTC,CAGGVQGALHGYTF
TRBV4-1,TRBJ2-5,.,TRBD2,TGCGCCAGCAGATTCGGACTAGCGGGAGCAGAGACCCAGTACTTC,CASRFGLAGAETQYF
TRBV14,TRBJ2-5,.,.,TGTGCCAGCAGCCAAGATCGGGTTGCCCAGTACTTC,CASSQDRVAQYF
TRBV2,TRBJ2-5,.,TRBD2,TGTGCCAGCAGTCTGACGGGACTAGCGGGAGCTCGGCAAGAGACCCAGTACTTC,CASSLTGLAGARQETQYF
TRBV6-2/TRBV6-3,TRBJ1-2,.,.,TGTGCCAGCAGTGGGGGCCTCTATGGCTACACCTTC,CASSGGLYGYTF
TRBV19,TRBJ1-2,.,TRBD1,TGTGCCAGTAGTATTAGGACAGGGGACAACTATGGCTACACCTTC,CASSIRTGDNYGYTF
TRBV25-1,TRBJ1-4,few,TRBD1,TGTGCCAGCAGTCCCCAAGGGACAGGTGGAATTGGAAAACTGTTTTTT,CASSPQGTGGIGKLFF
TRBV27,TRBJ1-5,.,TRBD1,TGTGCCAGCAGTTTGGCCGGGACAGAGGGGTTTCAGCCCCAGCATTTT,CASSLAGTEGFQPQHF
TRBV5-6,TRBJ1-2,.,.,TGTGCCAGCAGCCCGGGGGACTATGGCTACACCTTC,CASSPGDYGYTF
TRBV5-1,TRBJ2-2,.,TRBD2,TGCGCCAGCAGCGAGGGACTAGCGGGAGAGACCGGGGAGCTGTTTTTT,CASSEGLAGETGELFF
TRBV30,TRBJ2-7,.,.,TGTGCCCTAGCCCCTAGCCTTTCCTACGAGCAGTACTTC,CALAPSLSYEQYF
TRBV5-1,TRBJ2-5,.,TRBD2,TGCGCCAGCAGCCGACGACTAGCGACAAGTCAAGAGACCCAGTACTTC,CASSRRLATSQETQYF
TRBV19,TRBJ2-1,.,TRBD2,TGTGCCAGTAGTCCCACTAGCGGGAGGTTCGACAATGAGCAGTTCTTC,CASSPTSGRFDNEQFF
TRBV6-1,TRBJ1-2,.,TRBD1,TGTGCCAGCAGTGGAAATCGGGACAGTCGTTCCTCTAACTATGGCTACACCTTC,CASSGNRDSRSSNYGYTF
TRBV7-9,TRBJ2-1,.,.,TGTGCCAGCAGCTTAGTCCTAACAGGGATTGGGAATGAGCAGTTCTTC,CASSLVLTGIGNEQFF
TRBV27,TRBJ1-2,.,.,TGTGCCAGCAGTTCGGGTACAGGGTGGGATTATGGCTACACCTTC,CASSSGTGWDYGYTF
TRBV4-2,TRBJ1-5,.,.,TGTGCCAGCAGCCAAGACGGCCAGGGTGTTCAGCCCCAGCATTTT,CASSQDGQGVQPQHF
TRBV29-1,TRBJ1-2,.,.,TGCAGCGTTGAAGGCGGAGTACGGCTAGCTAACTATGGCTACACCTTC,CSVEGGVRLANYGYTF
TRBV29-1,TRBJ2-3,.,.,TGCAGCGTTACGACAGTGAGCACAGATACGCAGTATTTT,CSVTTVSTDTQYF
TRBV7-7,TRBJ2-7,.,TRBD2,TGTGCTAGCAGCTTAGGAGTAGCGGGAGGAAGCCACGAGCAGTACTTC,CASSLGVAGGSHEQYF
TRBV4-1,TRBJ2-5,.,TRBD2,TGCGCCAGCAGCCAATTGTCACCGGGACTAGCGGGAGCGCGCCAAGAGACCCAGTACTTC,CASSQLSPGLAGARQETQYF
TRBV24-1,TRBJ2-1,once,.,TGTGCCACCAGTGATCCCGGGACACCTTACAATGAGCAGTTCTTC,CATSDPGTPYNEQFF
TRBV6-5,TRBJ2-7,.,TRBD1,TGTGCCAGCAGTTACGGACAGGGCAGAACCTACGAGCAGTACTTC,CASSYGQGRTYEQYF
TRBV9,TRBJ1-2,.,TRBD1,TGTGCCAGCAGCGTATTAGGGGGCGACTATGGCTACACCTTC,CASSVLGGDYGYTF
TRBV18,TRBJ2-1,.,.,TGTGCCAGCTCAGAAGGGGATTCCTACAATGAGCAGTTCTTC,CASSEGDSYNEQFF
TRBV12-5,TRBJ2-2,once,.,TGTGCTAGTGGTCTCGGACTTCGGATAAACACCGGGGAGCTGTTTTTT,CASGLGLRINTGELFF
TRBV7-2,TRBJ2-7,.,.,TGTGCCAGCAGCTTAGACCCACAGGGCGGGCAGTACTTC,CASSLDPQGGQYF
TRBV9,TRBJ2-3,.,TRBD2,TGTGCCAGCAGCGTGCACACTAGCGGCACAGATACGCAGTATTTT,CASSVHTSGTDTQYF
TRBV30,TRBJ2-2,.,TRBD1,TGTGCCTGGAGTGTACAGGGGGCCCCATCCGGGGAGCTGTTTTTT,CAWSVQGAPSGELFF
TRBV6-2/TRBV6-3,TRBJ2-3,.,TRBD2,TGTGCCAGCAGTCTACTAGCGGGAGGAATGGATACGCAGTATTTT,CASSLLAGGMDTQYF
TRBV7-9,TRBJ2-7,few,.,TGTGCCAGCAGCCCTGGAACGTACCTCCGGGACGAGCAGTACTTC,CASSPGTYLRDEQYF
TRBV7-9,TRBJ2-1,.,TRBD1,TGTGCCAGCAGCTTTGACAGGGGGCGCAGCAATGAGCAGTTCTTC,CASSFDRGRSNEQFF
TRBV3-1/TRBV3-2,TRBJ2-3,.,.,TGTGCCAGCAGCCATGCGAGCACAGATACGCAGTATTTT,CASSHASTDTQYF
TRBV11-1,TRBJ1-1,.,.,TGTGCCAGCAGCTTCGAGGCCCCGAACACTGAAGCTTTCTTT,CASSFEAPNTEAFF
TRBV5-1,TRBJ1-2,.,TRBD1,TGCGCCAGCAGTTCAACACAGGGGAACTATGGCTACACCTTC,CASSSTQGNYGYTF
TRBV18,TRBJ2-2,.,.,TGTGCCAGCTCAATGACTCCGAACACCGGGGAGCTGTTTTTT,CASSMTPNTGELFF
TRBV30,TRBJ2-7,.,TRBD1,TGTGCCTGGAGACCGGGACAGGGGGGTTTGGAGCAGTACTTC,CAWRPGQGGLEQYF
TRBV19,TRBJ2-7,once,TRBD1,TGTGCCAGTAGACAGGGGGGATCCTACGAGCAGTACTTC,CASRQGGSYEQYF
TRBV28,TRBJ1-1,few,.,TGTGCCAGCAGTTTATCAGGGGTGACTGAAGCTTTCTTT,CASSLSGVTEAFF
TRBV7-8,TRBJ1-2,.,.,TGTGCCAGCAGCTTATACTTCAACTATGGCTACACCTTC,CASSLYFNYGYTF
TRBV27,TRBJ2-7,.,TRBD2,TGTGCCAGCAGTTGGGCTAGCGGGAGTTCCGAGCAGTACTTC,CASSWASGSSEQYF
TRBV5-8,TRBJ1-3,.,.,TGTGCCAGCAGCTTGTGGCGGTCCTCTGGAAACACCATATATTTT,CASSLWRSSGNTIYF
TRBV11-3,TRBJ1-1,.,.,TGTGCCAGCAGCTTAGGCACCTCAGAGGACACTGAAGCTTTCTTT,CASSLGTSEDTEAFF
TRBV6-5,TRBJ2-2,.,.,TGTGCCAGCAGTTACTCGAGCCAGGGTGTTGCCGGGGAGCTGTTTTTT,CASSYSSQGVAGELFF
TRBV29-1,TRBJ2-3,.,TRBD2,TGCAGCGTTAGACTAGCTTCGGATACGCAGTATTTT,CSVRLASDTQYF
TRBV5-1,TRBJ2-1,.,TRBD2,TGCGCCAGCAGCTACGGGACTAGCGGCAATGAGCAGTTCTTC,CASSYGTSGNEQFF
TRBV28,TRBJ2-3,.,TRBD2,TGTGCCAGCATCACAGCGGGAGCCCGGGTTCTGAGCACAGATACGCAGTATTTT,CASITAGARVLSTDTQYF
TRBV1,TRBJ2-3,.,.,TGCACCAGCAGCCTCCCAAAACAGGGGCTCGCAGATACGCAGTATTTT,CTSSLPKQGLADTQYF
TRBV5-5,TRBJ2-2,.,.,TGTGCCAGCAGCTCGACAGCGAACACCGGGGAGCTGTTTTTT,CASSSTANTGELFF
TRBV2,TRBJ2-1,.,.,TGTGCCAGCAGTAGCCTGACAGCGAGCTCCTACAATGAGCAGTTCTTC,CASSSLTASSYNEQFF
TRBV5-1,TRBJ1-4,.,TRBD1,TGCGCCAGCAGCTTGGCCGGGACAGGAATTAATGAAAAACTGTTTTTT,CASSLAGTGINEKLFF
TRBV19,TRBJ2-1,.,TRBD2,TGTGCCAGTAGTACGGCCATGAGGACTAGCGGAATAAACAATGAGCAGTTCTTC,CASSTAMRTSGINNEQFF